The clone carrying this T cell receptor beta chain has a handful of counts. Antigen: not known. These data are taken from a study of OX40 agonist ivuxolimab in advanced cancers. Study as a whole: Having had anti-PD-1, anti-PD-L1 or anti-CTLA-4 therapy before was allowed, and roughly 40% had some.

Notes on the study in general: Relative to CD4+ cells, CD8+ T cells on average had more expanded clones.

Only in-frame clones appear in the TCRdb table, and some are missing; sequencing was by immunoSEQ multiplex PCR. The table includes some 80,000 clones, approximately 90% detected once. The CDR3 totals 15 residues. The V end was cut by 0 bases, the J end by 0 bases, with 10 bases between. Germline CDR1 reads SGHDT; CDR2 reads YYEEEE. This receptor was identified in an adult with an advanced solid tumor such as melanoma, head and neck, liver or kidney cancer. Sample: CD4+ or CD8+ T cells sorted from blood, taken in a trial of the OX40 agonist ivuxolimab. The J gene is TRBJ2-7, the V gene TRBV5-6; D call uncertain. Written as DNA, the CDR3 is TGTGCCAGCAGCTTGGCTCCGGCGCACTCCTACGAGCAGTACTTC. Translating gives CASSLAPAHSYEQYF.